The clone carrying this T cell receptor (beta chain) occurred a few times. Its specificity is not known. This record comes from a study of beta chain features in type 1 diabetes. Study-wide background: No age, gender or cell yield differences were seen between patients and healthy donors.

The investigators reverse transcribed all of the isolated RNA, so they sequenced expressed TCRB transcripts. TCRdb keeps only in-frame clones here, not all; method: immunoSEQ multiplex PCR. The sample contains about 930,000 clones, about a sixth of which appear only once. Overall study results and limits: The VDJ junctions of type 1 diabetes patients carried fewer insertions and more deletions.

Populations isolated by sorting all had purity greater than 98%. This CDR3 is built from 14 residues. Germline V gives CDR1 MNHEY, CDR2 SVGAGI. V was cut by 0 bases and J by 4 bases, with 7 bases left in between. The chain employs TRBV6-5 and TRBJ2-1; D uncertain. Material for sequencing was naive CD4+ T cells from blood. This TCR was sampled from a woman between 18 and 29 years old in good health. The CDR3 bases are TGTGCCAGCAGTTACTCGACGGTATACAATGAGCAGTTCTTC. It codes for CASSYSTVYNEQFF.